The 4 T cell receptor beta chains given below trace back to one sample, sequenced in a study of blood T cell repertoires in COVID-19. Sequenced by immunoSEQ multiplex PCR; TCRdb stores in-frame clones only, minus some. The top ten hold approximately 2% of the sample, which has approximately 160,000 clones, over 85% seen once. Specimen: peripheral blood. These receptors came from a woman aged 60-75 years with COVID-19, enrolled during active disease.

The genes are TRBV19 and TRBJ1-5; D is unclear. V lost 1 base and J lost 5, with 12 bases in between. Looked up from germline, CDR1 is LNHDA and CDR2 is SQIVND (reference sequence). CDR3 length: 15 residues. The CDR3 region has the DNA TGTGCCAGTAGTATAGGGCAGTTAAACCATCAGCCCCAGCATTTT. Its translation: CASSIGQLNHQPQHF.

V is TRBV4-2 and J is TRBJ1-6; D not certain. Looked up from germline, CDR1 is LGHNA and CDR2 is YNFKEQ. The CDR3 extends over 14 amino acids. The V gene lost 2 bases and the J gene lost 9 bases, with 11 bases spanning the gap. The CDR3 coding sequence is TGTGCCAGCAGCCAACTTCGGGAAGGTTCACCCCTCCACTTT. Protein product: CASSQLREGSPLHF.

The chain carries TRBV5-1 and TRBJ2-7; 9 bases match TRBD1. The CDR3 is 14 amino acids. V gave up 7 bases and J gave up 2 bases; unmatched junction bases: 7. Germline CDR1 reads SGHRS; CDR2 reads YFSETQ. The CDR3 DNA follows: TGCGCCAGCGCCTCCGGGACAGGGCCCTACGAGCAGTACTTC. This translates into CASASGTGPYEQYF. Filled out from reference TRBV5-1 and TRBJ2-7, the complete variable domain reads KAGVTQTPRYLIKTRGQQVTLSCSPISGHRSVSWYQQTPGQGLQFLFEYFSETQRNKGNFPGRFSGRQFSNSRSEMNVSTLELGDSALYLCASASGTGPYEQYFGPGTRLTVT.

This clone showed up just once. The CDR3, as DNA: TGTGCCAGCAGTTTCCCGTCCTACGAGCAGTACTTC. Its translation is CASSFPSYEQYF. This chain joins TRBV6-2 or TRBV6-3 and TRBJ2-7; D unresolved. Trimming stripped 4 bases from V and 1 base from J, with 5 bases between. The V gene's germline CDR1 is MNHEY and CDR2 SVGEGT. This CDR3 contains 12 residues.